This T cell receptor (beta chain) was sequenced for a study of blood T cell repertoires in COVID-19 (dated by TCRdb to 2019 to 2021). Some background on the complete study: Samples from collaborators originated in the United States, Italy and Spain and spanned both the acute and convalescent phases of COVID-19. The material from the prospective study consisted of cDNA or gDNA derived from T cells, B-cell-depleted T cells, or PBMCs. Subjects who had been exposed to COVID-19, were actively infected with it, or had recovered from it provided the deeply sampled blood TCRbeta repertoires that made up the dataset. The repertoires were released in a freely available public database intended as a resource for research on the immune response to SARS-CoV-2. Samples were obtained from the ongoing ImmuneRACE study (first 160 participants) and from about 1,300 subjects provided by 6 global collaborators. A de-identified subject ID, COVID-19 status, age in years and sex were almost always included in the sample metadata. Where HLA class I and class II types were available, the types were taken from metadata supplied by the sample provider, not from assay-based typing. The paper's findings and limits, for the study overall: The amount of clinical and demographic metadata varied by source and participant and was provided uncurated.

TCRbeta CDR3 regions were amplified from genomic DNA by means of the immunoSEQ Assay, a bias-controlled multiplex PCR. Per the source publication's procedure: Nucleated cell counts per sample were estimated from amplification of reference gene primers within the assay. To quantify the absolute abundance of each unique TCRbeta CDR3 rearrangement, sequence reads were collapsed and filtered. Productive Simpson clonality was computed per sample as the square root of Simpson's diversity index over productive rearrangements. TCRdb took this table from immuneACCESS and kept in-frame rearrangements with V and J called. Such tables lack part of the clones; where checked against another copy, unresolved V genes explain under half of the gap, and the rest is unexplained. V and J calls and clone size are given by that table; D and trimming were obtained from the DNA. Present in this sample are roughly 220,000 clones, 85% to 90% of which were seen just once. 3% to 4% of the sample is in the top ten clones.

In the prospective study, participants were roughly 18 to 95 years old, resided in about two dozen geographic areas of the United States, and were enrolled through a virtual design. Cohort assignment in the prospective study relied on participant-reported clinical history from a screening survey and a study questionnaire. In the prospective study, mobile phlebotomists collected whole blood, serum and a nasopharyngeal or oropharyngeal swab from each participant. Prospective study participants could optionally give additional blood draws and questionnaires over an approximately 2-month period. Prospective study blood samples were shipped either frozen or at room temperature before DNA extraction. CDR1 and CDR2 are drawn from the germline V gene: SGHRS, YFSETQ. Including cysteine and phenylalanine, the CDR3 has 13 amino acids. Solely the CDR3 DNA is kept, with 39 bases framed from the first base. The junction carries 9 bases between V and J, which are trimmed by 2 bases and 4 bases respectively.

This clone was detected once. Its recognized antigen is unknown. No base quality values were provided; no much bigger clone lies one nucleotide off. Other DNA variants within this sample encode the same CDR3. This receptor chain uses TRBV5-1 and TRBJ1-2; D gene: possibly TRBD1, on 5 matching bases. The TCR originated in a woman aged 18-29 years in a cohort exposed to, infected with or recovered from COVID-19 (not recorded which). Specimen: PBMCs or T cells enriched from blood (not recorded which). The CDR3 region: CASSLRTGYGYTF. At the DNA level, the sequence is TGCGCCAGCAGCTTAAGAACAGGCTATGGCTACACCTTC.